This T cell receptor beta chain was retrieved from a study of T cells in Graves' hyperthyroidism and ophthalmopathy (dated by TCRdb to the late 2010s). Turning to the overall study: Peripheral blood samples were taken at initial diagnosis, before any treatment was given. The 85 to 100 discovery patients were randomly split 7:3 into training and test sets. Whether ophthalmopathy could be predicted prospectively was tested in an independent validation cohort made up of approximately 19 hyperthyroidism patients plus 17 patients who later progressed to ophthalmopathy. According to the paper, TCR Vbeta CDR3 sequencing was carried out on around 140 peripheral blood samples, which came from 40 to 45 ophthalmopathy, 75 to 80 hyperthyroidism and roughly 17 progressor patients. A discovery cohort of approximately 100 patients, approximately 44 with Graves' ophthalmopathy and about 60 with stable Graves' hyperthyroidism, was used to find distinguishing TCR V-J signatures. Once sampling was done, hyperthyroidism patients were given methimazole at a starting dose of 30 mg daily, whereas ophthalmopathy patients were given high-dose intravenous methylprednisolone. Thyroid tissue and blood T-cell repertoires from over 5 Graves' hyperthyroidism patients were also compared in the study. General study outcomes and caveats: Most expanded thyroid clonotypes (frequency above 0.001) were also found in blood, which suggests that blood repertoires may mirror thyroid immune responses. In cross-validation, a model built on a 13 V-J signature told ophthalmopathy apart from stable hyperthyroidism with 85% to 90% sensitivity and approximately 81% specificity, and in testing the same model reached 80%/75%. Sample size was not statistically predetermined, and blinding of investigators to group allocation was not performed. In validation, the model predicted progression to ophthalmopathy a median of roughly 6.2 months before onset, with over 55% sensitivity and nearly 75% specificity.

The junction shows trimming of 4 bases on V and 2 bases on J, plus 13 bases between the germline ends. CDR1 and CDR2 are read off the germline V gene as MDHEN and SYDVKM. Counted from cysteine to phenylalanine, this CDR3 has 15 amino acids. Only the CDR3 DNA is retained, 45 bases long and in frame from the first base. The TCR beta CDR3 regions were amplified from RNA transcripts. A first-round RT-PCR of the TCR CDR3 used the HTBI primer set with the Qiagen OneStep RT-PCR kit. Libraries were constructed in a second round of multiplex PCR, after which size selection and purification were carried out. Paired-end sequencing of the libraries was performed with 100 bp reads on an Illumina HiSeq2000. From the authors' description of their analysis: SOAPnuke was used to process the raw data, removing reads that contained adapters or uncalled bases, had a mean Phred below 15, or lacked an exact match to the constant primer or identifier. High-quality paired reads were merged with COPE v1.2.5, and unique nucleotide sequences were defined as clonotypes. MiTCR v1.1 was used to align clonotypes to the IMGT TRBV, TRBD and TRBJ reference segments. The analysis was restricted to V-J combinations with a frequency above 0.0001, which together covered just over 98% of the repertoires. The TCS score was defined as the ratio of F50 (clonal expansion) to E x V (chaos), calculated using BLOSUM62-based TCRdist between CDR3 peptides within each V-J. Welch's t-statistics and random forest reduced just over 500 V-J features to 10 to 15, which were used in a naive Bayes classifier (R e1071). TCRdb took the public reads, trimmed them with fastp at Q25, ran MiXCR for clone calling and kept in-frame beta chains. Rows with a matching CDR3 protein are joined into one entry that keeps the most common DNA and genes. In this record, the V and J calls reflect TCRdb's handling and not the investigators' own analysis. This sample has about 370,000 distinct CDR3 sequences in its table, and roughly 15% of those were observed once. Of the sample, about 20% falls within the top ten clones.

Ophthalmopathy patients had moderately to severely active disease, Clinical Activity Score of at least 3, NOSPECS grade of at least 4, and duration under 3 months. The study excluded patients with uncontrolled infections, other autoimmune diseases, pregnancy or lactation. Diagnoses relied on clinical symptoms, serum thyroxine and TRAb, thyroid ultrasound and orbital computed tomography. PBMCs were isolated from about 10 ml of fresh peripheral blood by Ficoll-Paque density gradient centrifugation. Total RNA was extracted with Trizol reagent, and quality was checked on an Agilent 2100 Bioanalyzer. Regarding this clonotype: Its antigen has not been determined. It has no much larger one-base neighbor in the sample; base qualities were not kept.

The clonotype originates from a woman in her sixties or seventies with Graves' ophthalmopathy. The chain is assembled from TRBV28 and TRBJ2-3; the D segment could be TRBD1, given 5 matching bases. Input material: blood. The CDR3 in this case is CASSSPETDTDTQYF. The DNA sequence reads TGTGCCAGCAGTTCCCCCGAGACAGACACAGATACGCAGTATTTT.